These 30 T cell receptor beta chains share one sample of origin, sequenced in a study of blood T cell repertoires in COVID-19 (dated by TCRdb to the early 2020s). The protocol used for the library was the immunoSEQ multiplex PCR assay. TCRdb took this table from immuneACCESS and kept in-frame rearrangements with V and J called. Such tables lack part of the clones; where checked against another copy, unresolved V genes explain under half of the gap, and the rest is unexplained. The sample has about 480,000 clones on record, around 89% of them singletons. 1.5% to 2% of the sample belongs to the ten largest clones. The material sequenced was PBMCs or T cells enriched from blood (not recorded which). Source of these receptors: a woman between 35 and 50 years old who had recovered from COVID-19.

This clone was observed a single time. The rearrangement uses TRBV10-3 and TRBJ1-1, with 8 bases that match TRBD1. V shed 0 bases, J shed 8 bases, and the junction held 5 bases outside the gene matches. Germline assignment: CDR1 ENHRY and CDR2 SYGVKD. The CDR3 covers 14 residues. This CDR3 reads CAISESRGTGEAFF. CDR3 bases: TGTGCCATCAGTGAGTCTCGGGGGACAGGCGAAGCTTTCTTT.

The chain is built from TRBV12-5 and TRBJ1-2; weak D call: TRBD1 (5 bases). Germline V gene sequence: CDR1 LGHNT, CDR2 FRNRAP. The CDR3 is 14 amino acids. The ends were cut back, 6 bases at V and 4 bases at J, with 15 bases in the middle. For the CDR3, the DNA is TGTGCTAGTGGCCTTTCCGCGGGGGTCTATGGCTACACCTTC. It specifies CASGLSAGVYGYTF.

The genes are TRBV3-1 (or the pseudogene TRBV3-2) and TRBJ1-1; D possibly corresponds to TRBD1 (6 bases). The CDR3 has 16 amino acids. CDR1 and CDR2 from the germline V gene are LGHDT and YNNKEL (reference sequence). Trimming removed 4 bases at V and 7 bases at J, with 22 bases between. CDR3 in amino acids: CASSRGMGAGALEAFF. CDR3 nucleotides: TGTGCCAGCAGCCGAGGAATGGGGGCGGGTGCCCTTGAAGCTTTCTTT.

The genes are TRBV20-1 and TRBJ2-7, with 10 bases fitting TRBD2. The germline CDR1 and CDR2 sequences are DFQATT and SNEGSKA (reference sequence). The CDR3 is 15 amino acids. With V trimmed by 3 bases and J by 2 bases, 7 bases remained unmatched. The CDR3 DNA is TGCAGTGCTAGTCGTCCCCTAGCGGGAGCCTACGAGCAGTACTTC. It yields the protein CSASRPLAGAYEQYF.

V usage is TRBV9 and J usage is TRBJ2-2, with D tentatively TRBD2 (7 bases). Germline V lookup: CDR1 SGDLS, CDR2 YYNGEE. V was pared by 2 bases and J by 7 bases, with 21 bases between. The CDR3 runs 17 residues. The CDR3 reads CASSVRGEGGAGGELFF. DNA of the CDR3: TGTGCCAGCAGCGTTAGGGGCGAAGGGGGGGCCGGCGGGGAGCTGTTTTTT. The complete variable domain, with remaining parts taken from reference TRBV9 and TRBJ2-2, reads DSGVTQTPKHLITATGQRVTLRCSPRSGDLSVYWYQQSLDQGLQFLIQYYNGEERAKGNILERFSAQQFPDLHSELNLSSLELGDSALYFCASSVRGEGGAGGELFFGEGSRLTVL.

The chain recombines TRBV7-2 with TRBJ2-5, with TRBD2 matching over 8 bases. In germline, CDR1 is SGHTA, CDR2 FQGNSA. This CDR3 has 14 residues. Trimming removed 8 bases from V and 3 bases from J; junction bases left unmatched: 8. CDR3 nucleotide sequence: TGTGCCAGCGCAAATCCGGGAGGGGAAGAGACCCAGTACTTC. Its protein is CASANPGGEETQYF. Drawing the rest from reference TRBV7-2 and TRBJ2-5, the complete variable domain is GAGVSQSPSNKVTEKGKDVELRCDPISGHTALYWYRQSLGQGLEFLIYFQGNSAPDKSGLPSDRFSAERTGGSVSTLTIQRTQQEDSAVYLCASANPGGEETQYFGPGTRLLVL.

The chain joins TRBV27 to TRBJ2-2; 8 nucleotides line up with TRBD2. The CDR3 is 16 amino acids. CDR1 is MNHEY and CDR2 is SMNVEV in the germline V gene (reference sequence). With V trimmed by 6 bases and J by 6 bases, 12 bases remained unmatched. CDR3 residues: CASSPGTRIGAGELFF. The CDR3 DNA reads as TGTGCCAGCAGCCCCGGGACTAGAATAGGAGCCGGGGAGCTGTTTTTT.

The chain joins TRBV6-5 to TRBJ1-1; perhaps TRBD1 as D (6 bases). The CDR3 totals 13 residues. Germline V lookup: CDR1 MNHEY, CDR2 SVGAGI. Trimming removed 6 bases at V and 12 bases at J, with 20 bases between. CDR3 amino acids: CASSLPGTPSTFF. The CDR3 DNA follows: TGTGCCAGCAGCCTTCCCGGGACACCCTCTACTTTCTTT.

The genes are TRBV4-3 and TRBJ1-5; 9 bases line up with TRBD1. Germline lookup yields CDR1 LGHNA and CDR2 YSLEER. The V and J ends lost 0 bases and 7 bases, in that order; junction bases with no gene match: 7. The CDR3 runs 16 residues. This CDR3 reads CASSQDRGQGYQPQHF. In DNA form, the CDR3 reads TGCGCCAGCAGCCAAGATCGCGGACAGGGGTACCAGCCCCAGCATTTT.

The CDR3 region is CASSASQNRNTEAFF. The CDR3 DNA reads TGTGCCAGCAGCGCGTCACAGAATCGTAACACTGAAGCTTTCTTT. V and J are TRBV5-5 and TRBJ1-1; no reliable D call. V gave up 4 bases and J gave up 2 bases, with 15 bases separating them. This CDR3 is 15 amino acids long. Looked up from germline, CDR1 is SGHKS and CDR2 is YYEKEE (reference sequence).

V and J are TRBV7-9 and TRBJ2-7; 9 nucleotides align to TRBD1. V trimming: 5 bases; J trimming: 2 bases; junction bases outside the gene matches: 4. CDR3 length: 14 amino acids. Germline values: CDR1 SEHNR, CDR2 FQNEAQ (reference sequence). The CDR3 sequence: CASSQGQGPYEQYF. The DNA for the CDR3 is TGTGCCAGCAGCCAAGGACAGGGGCCCTACGAGCAGTACTTC.

V usage is TRBV6-5 and J usage is TRBJ1-1; unclear D gene. CDR1 and CDR2 from the germline V gene are MNHEY and SVGAGI. V was cut by 0 bases and J by 2 bases, with 7 bases left in between. The CDR3 extends over 14 amino acids. For the CDR3, the DNA is TGTGCCAGCAGTTACTCGTACAGAAACACTGAAGCTTTCTTT. This encodes CASSYSYRNTEAFF.

This clone has a handful of counts. The CDR3 sequence: CASSLDPGGTANYGYTF. The CDR3 nucleotides read TGTGCCAGCAGCTTAGACCCTGGTGGCACAGCTAACTATGGCTACACCTTC. V gene TRBV11-3 combines with J gene TRBJ1-2; D remains unclear. Trimming took 0 bases from V and 0 from J, leaving 14 bases between them. Per germline, CDR1 SGHNT and CDR2 YENEEA. The CDR3 runs 17 residues.

The chain is built from TRBV5-6 and TRBJ1-2; TRBD1 might be the D (5 bases). This CDR3 region has 13 residues. Germline V gives CDR1 SGHDT, CDR2 YYEEEE. Deletions cut 4 bases from V and 7 bases from J, with 14 bases between. CDR3 coding DNA: TGTGCCAGCAGCCCCCAGGGATATTCTGGCTACACCTTC. Encoded protein: CASSPQGYSGYTF.

This clone was observed a few times. The chain couples TRBV6-2 or TRBV6-3 to TRBJ2-5, with 8 bases that match TRBD1. The CDR3 runs to 20 residues. Germline lookup yields CDR1 MNHEY and CDR2 SVGEGT. V lost 0 bases and J lost 5; bases outside the gene matches: 20. The CDR3 here is CASSYSVPGQATLTGETQYF. CDR3 DNA sequence: TGTGCCAGCAGTTACTCTGTTCCGGGACAGGCGACCTTGACTGGGGAGACCCAGTACTTC.

This chain connects TRBV19 to TRBJ1-5; D not certain. CDR3 length: 13 residues. V was shortened by 0 bases and J by 4 bases, with 4 bases between the two germline ends. Germline assignment: CDR1 LNHDA and CDR2 SQIVND (reference sequence). CDR3 DNA sequence: TGTGCCAGTAGTATAGACCCAAATCAGCCCCAGCATTTT. As protein: CASSIDPNQPQHF.

The CDR3: CASSLGTTYSYEQYF. CDR3 bases: TGTGCCAGCAGCTTGGGGACTACATATTCCTACGAGCAGTACTTC. The V call is TRBV5-4, the J call TRBJ2-7; TRBD2 is a possible D gene (6 bases). Per the germline V gene, CDR1 is SGHNT and CDR2 is YYREEE (reference sequence). This CDR3 is built from 15 residues. Between the trimmed V and J ends, which lost 0 bases and 1 base, there was a span of 11 bases.

The rearrangement links TRBV20-1 to TRBJ2-7; 8 bases match TRBD2. The V segment lost 3 bases and the J segment 7 bases; nucleotides outside the gene matches: 17. The CDR3 totals 16 residues. CDR1 and CDR2 (germline): DFQATT, SNEGSKA (reference sequence). In DNA, the CDR3 is TGCAGTGCTAGTAGGCTTAGCGGGGCGCCACCTGGGGAGCAGTACTTC. This sequence encodes CSASRLSGAPPGEQYF.

The chain combines TRBV9 with TRBJ2-7; a possible D gene is TRBD2 (5 bases). The length of the CDR3 is 14 residues. Trimming pared 3 bases from V and 2 bases from J, leaving 12 bases between. Looked up from germline, CDR1 is SGDLS and CDR2 is YYNGEE. The CDR3 region has the DNA TGTGCCAGCAGCGCCCAGGACGGGACCTACGAGCAGTACTTC. Translating it yields CASSAQDGTYEQYF.

In this sample, this clone turned up once. The gene calls are TRBV29-1 and TRBJ1-1; 8 nucleotides agree with TRBD1. The CDR3 is made up of 13 amino acids. V shed 7 bases, J shed 2 bases, and the junction held 6 bases outside the gene matches. CDR1 SQVTM and CDR2 ANQGSEA come from the germline V gene. CDR3 in amino acids: CSAVGTGNTEAFF. The DNA for the CDR3 is TGCAGCGCTGTAGGGACAGGAAACACTGAAGCTTTCTTT.

The chain has TRBV5-4 and TRBJ1-1, with D perhaps TRBD1 (5 bases). CDR3 length equals 14 residues. Trimming cost V 0 bases and J 1 base, with 7 bases left between them. Germline values: CDR1 SGHNT, CDR2 YYREEE (reference sequence). CDR3 bases: TGTGCCAGCAGCTTGGGCAGGGCGAACACTGAAGCTTTCTTT. It codes for CASSLGRANTEAFF.

The chain joins TRBV11-2 to TRBJ2-7; 7 nucleotides align to TRBD2. This CDR3 spans 16 amino acids. Germline CDR1 SGHAT, CDR2 FQNNGV. J lost 3 bases, V lost 4 bases, and 12 bases had no gene match. The CDR3 DNA reads TGTGCCAGCAGCTCCTACCCCAGTTCGGGAGGCTACGAGCAGTACTTC. This gives the protein CASSSYPSSGGYEQYF. The full variable domain, with the rest looked up from reference TRBV11-2 and TRBJ2-7, is EAGVAQSPRYKIIEKRQSVAFWCNPISGHATLYWYQQILGQGPKLLIQFQNNGVVDDSQLPKDRFSAERLKGVDSTLKIQPAKLEDSAVYLCASSSYPSSGGYEQYFGPGTRLTVT.

This chain joins TRBV7-9 and TRBJ2-2; TRBD2 aligns across 7 bases. This CDR3 has 15 amino acids. Germline CDR1 and CDR2: SEHNR and FQNEAQ (reference sequence). Trimming removed 5 bases from V and 1 base from J; junction bases left unmatched: 4. The CDR3 nucleotides are TGTGCCAGCAGCACAAGCGGGATGAACACCGGGGAGCTGTTTTTT. The encoded protein is CASSTSGMNTGELFF.

The chain couples TRBV5-4 to TRBJ2-7, with D perhaps matching TRBD1 (5 bases). This CDR3 is built from 15 residues. Looked up from germline, CDR1 is SGHNT and CDR2 is YYREEE (reference sequence). V lost 0 bases and J 3 bases, leaving 13 bases between the germline ends. The CDR3: CASSLAQGWSYEQYF. DNA for the CDR3: TGTGCCAGCAGCTTGGCTCAGGGATGGAGCTACGAGCAGTACTTC. Looking up the rest from reference TRBV5-4 and TRBJ2-7 gives the full variable domain: ETGVTQSPTHLIKTRGQQVTLRCSSQSGHNTVSWYQQALGQGPQFIFQYYREEENGRGNFPPRFSGLQFPNYSSELNVNALELDDSALYLCASSLAQGWSYEQYFGPGTRLTVT.

The CDR3 sequence is CASSLRTGGDYGYTF. The CDR3 DNA is TGTGCCAGCAGCTTAAGAACAGGGGGGGACTATGGCTACACCTTC. This chain uses TRBV11-2 with TRBJ1-2, with 8 bases matching TRBD1. Germline lookup yields CDR1 SGHAT and CDR2 FQNNGV. CDR3 length equals 15 residues. J was trimmed by 3 bases and V by 2 bases; bases with no gene match: 5.

The V call is TRBV9, the J call TRBJ2-3; 14 positions match TRBD2. Germline CDR1 SGDLS, CDR2 YYNGEE. CDR3 length: 16 residues. Trimming took 4 bases from V and 6 from J; bases not matched to a gene: 7. The CDR3 here is CASSTGLAGVWDTQYF. CDR3 sequence (DNA): TGTGCCAGCAGCACGGGACTAGCGGGAGTTTGGGATACGCAGTATTTT. Supplemented by reference TRBV9 and TRBJ2-3, the full variable domain reads DSGVTQTPKHLITATGQRVTLRCSPRSGDLSVYWYQQSLDQGLQFLIQYYNGEERAKGNILERFSAQQFPDLHSELNLSSLELGDSALYFCASSTGLAGVWDTQYFGPGTRLTVL.

This sequence joins TRBV11-3 and TRBJ2-2; 9 nucleotides agree with TRBD2. Germline V lookup: CDR1 SGHNT, CDR2 YENEEA. After removal of 3 bases from V and 5 bases from J, the junction contained 4 bases not matched to a gene. The CDR3 is made up of 15 amino acids. The CDR3 nucleotides read TGTGCCAGCAGCTTTAGCGGGAGTCCGACCGGGGAGCTGTTTTTT. It specifies CASSFSGSPTGELFF.

This chain connects TRBV24-1 to TRBJ1-2; D uncertain. Trimming removed 4 bases from V and 0 bases from J, with 17 bases in between. CDR3 length: 17 amino acids. CDR1 is KGHDR and CDR2 is SFDVKD in the germline V gene. Here the CDR3 reads CATSDAKTVGTNYGYTF. The CDR3 DNA is TGTGCCACCAGTGACGCTAAAACGGTCGGGACTAACTATGGCTACACCTTC.

This clone has only a few counts. The chain couples TRBV28 to TRBJ1-1, with 8 positions matching TRBD1. The CDR3 has 13 residues. V lost 5 bases, J lost 4 bases, and 3 bases stayed unmatched. Germline lookup yields CDR1 MDHEN and CDR2 SYDVKM. The CDR3, as DNA: TGTGCCAGCAGTCCTACAGGGGGCACTGAAGCTTTCTTT. Protein: CASSPTGGTEAFF.

The chain has TRBV19 and TRBJ1-2; no clear D gene. Between the trimmed V and J ends, which lost 6 bases and 1 base, there was a span of 12 bases. The CDR3 has 14 amino acids. Germline CDR1 is LNHDA and CDR2 is SQIVND (reference sequence). The CDR3 nucleotides are TGTGCCAGTAGCGACGCGGTTTTTAACTATGGCTACACCTTC. This codes for CASSDAVFNYGYTF.